The rows below give T cell receptor beta chains drawn from one sample of a study of T cells in localized non-small cell lung cancer. The method was immunoSEQ multiplex PCR; TCRdb's version includes in-frame clones alone and lacks a portion of them. Of 24,000 or so clones detected, about 88% appear once; the ten largest clones hold 14%. This sample comprised peripheral blood, obtained before any cancer treatment. Receptors were obtained from a female donor at least 60 years old with stage I lung adenocarcinoma. CDR3s leave out the opening cysteine and the closing phenylalanine or tryptophan. Fields, in order: J gene, V gene, clone size, CDR3 protein. Rows may omit the clone size; those that give it use once, few, many or a size class.

TRBJ1-1 | TRBV6-5 | - | ASSPQGKTEAF
TRBJ1-1 | TRBV29-1 | large | SVETPPTEAF
TRBJ2-3 | TRBV2 | once | ASSGGTSASTDTQY
TRBJ2-7 | TRBV27 | - | ASSLSLSGGAYEQY
TRBJ2-7 | TRBV2 | few | ASSTHQGPYEQY
TRBJ1-4 | TRBV29-1 | - | SVATPLANEKLF
TRBJ2-5 | TRBV19 | once | ASSIWGTGTETQY
TRBJ1-1 | TRBV2 | - | ASSEDGAGTEAF
TRBJ1-2 | TRBV10-3 | - | AISESGPNYSYT
TRBJ2-1 | TRBV5-1 | - | ASSLASTRGSNEQF
TRBJ2-1 | TRBV5-1 | - | ASSPGTTAVNEQF
TRBJ1-1 | TRBV7-9 | - | ASRPDRVTTEAF
TRBJ1-6 | TRBV2 | - | ASRTETRPLH
TRBJ1-3 | TRBV10-3 | - | AISDGVNSGNTIY
TRBJ1-2 | TRBV30 | - | AWSVDAGAKGYT
TRBJ2-2 | TRBV7-9 | - | ASSLDPPGLATGELF
TRBJ2-1 | TRBV29-1 | once | SATLREFISEQF
TRBJ2-5 | TRBV5-1 | - | ASSLVGGQETQY
TRBJ1-3 | TRBV5-6 | - | ASSGSSSLSGNTIY
TRBJ2-1 | TRBV11-2 | once | ASSLVVGGESSSYNEQF
TRBJ2-1 | TRBV27 | - | ASSSGVGVVSYNEQF
TRBJ2-1 | TRBV5-6 | - | ASSPRYRDKSYNEQF
TRBJ1-4 | TRBV6-6 | - | ASSYSEGGGEKLF
TRBJ2-2 | TRBV5-4 | - | ASSFPLGNTGELF
TRBJ1-1 | TRBV7-3 | medium-sized | ASSVGTEAF
TRBJ1-3 | TRBV2 | - | ASSEDRSSNTIY
TRBJ2-5 | TRBV27 | - | ASSSGLAVPQETQY
TRBJ1-1 | TRBV11-2 | - | ASRRTEHYSTEAF
TRBJ1-4 | TRBV7-2 | - | ASSAGQSREEKLF
TRBJ2-3 | TRBV7-6 | - | ASSTPGAASTDTQY
TRBJ1-1 | TRBV19 | - | ASSILMNTEAF
TRBJ2-3 | TRBV7-3 | - | ASSPGLSMDTQY
TRBJ2-7 | TRBV10-3 | once | AISESRPGAAYEQY